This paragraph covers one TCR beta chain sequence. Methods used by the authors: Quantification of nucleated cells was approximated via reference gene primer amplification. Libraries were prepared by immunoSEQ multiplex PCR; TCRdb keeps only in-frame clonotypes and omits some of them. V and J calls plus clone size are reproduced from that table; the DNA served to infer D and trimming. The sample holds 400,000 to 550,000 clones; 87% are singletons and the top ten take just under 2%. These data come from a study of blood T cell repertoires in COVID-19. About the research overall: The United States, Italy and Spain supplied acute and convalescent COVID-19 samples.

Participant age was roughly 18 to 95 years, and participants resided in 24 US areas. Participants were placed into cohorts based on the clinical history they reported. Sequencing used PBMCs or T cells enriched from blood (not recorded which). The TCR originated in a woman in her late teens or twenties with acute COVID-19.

CDR3 in DNA: TGTGCCAGTAGTATGGAATTCCGGGACAGCGGGCAGCCCCAGCATTTT. Translating it yields CASSMEFRDSGQPQHF. The chain combines TRBV19 with TRBJ1-5, with 7 nucleotides matching TRBD1. With 3 bases clipped from V and 7 bases from J, the junction kept 12 bases outside the gene matches. The CDR3 is made up of 16 amino acids. Germline values: CDR1 LNHDA, CDR2 SQIVND (reference sequence). Together with reference TRBV19 and TRBJ1-5, the CDR3 gives the full variable domain: DGGITQSPKYLFRKEGQNVTLSCEQNLNHDAMYWYRQDPGQGLRLIYYSQIVNDFQKGDIAEGYSVSREKKESFPLTVTSAQKNPTAFYLCASSMEFRDSGQPQHFGDGTRLSIL.